These 17 T cell receptor beta chains originate from one sample sequenced in a study of T-cell memory formation after mild COVID-19. TCRdb itself ran the 5' RACE reads through MiXCR, one entry per CDR3 protein. Of some 490,000 distinct CDR3 sequences detected, 15% to 20% appear once; the ten largest clones hold approximately 13%. Input material: PBMCs or a T cell subset sorted from them (not recorded which). The receptors shown here come from an adult woman who had mild COVID-19 (a few samples of this study predate the infection). Cell type and time point are not known.

In the case of this clonotype: Possible read error: a much larger clone is one base away. V gene TRBV29-1 combines with J gene TRBJ2-1, with 9 bases identical to TRBD1. Losses at the gene ends were 6 bases for V and 12 bases for J; bases not matched to a gene: 15. Germline-derived CDR1 and CDR2 are SQVTM and ANQGSEA. The CDR3 covers 14 residues. The CDR3 DNA reads TGCAGCGTCGTACAGGGACAGGGCGCCGGATGGCAGTTCTTC. Its translation is CSVVQGQGAGWQFF.

There are a few counts of this clonotype. The rearrangement uses TRBV7-9 and TRBJ2-7, with unresolved D. V gave up 2 bases and J gave up 5 bases, with 7 bases separating them. This CDR3 is built from 12 residues. CDR1 and CDR2 (germline): SEHNR, FQNEAQ (reference sequence). The CDR3 DNA follows: TGTGCCAGCAGCTTAAGTAGTAACGAGCAGTACTTC. Protein sequence: CASSLSSNEQYF.

This rearrangement joins TRBV11-2 to TRBJ1-2; D is unresolved. CDR3 size: 16 residues. The germline V gene encodes CDR1 SGHAT and CDR2 FQNNGV. The V gene lost 0 bases and the J gene lost 0 bases, with 11 bases spanning the gap. In nucleotides, the CDR3 is TGTGCCAGCAGCTTAGATCTCGGGAGGTCTAACTATGGCTACACCTTC. Encoded protein: CASSLDLGRSNYGYTF.

A few counts support this clonotype. This chain uses TRBV25-1 with TRBJ2-2; D might be TRBD2 (5 bases). Deletions cut 3 bases from V and 3 bases from J, with 11 bases between. This CDR3 is built from 15 residues. Germline V gene sequence: CDR1 MGHDK, CDR2 SYGVNS. The CDR3 DNA follows: TGTGCCAGCAGTGAGACGGAGGCCCACACCGGGGAGCTGTTTTTT. Translated: CASSETEAHTGELFF.

In this sample, this clonotype turned up a few times. The chain joins TRBV20-1 to TRBJ2-1; TRBD1 matches at 7 bases. V gave up 5 bases and J gave up 4 bases; unmatched junction bases: 5. Germline V gives CDR1 DFQATT, CDR2 SNEGSKA (reference sequence). The CDR3 has 13 residues. CDR3 nucleotide sequence: TGCAGTGCTGGACAGGATCTTTACAATGAGCAGTTCTTC. It translates to CSAGQDLYNEQFF.

V gene TRBV7-9 combines with J gene TRBJ2-3; D is unresolved. Trimming cost V 1 base and J 10 bases, with 12 bases left between them. The length of the CDR3 is 13 residues. Looked up from germline, CDR1 is SEHNR and CDR2 is FQNEAQ (reference sequence). The CDR3 here is CASSLDSPRAQYF. CDR3 coding DNA: TGTGCCAGCAGCTTAGACAGCCCAAGGGCGCAGTATTTT.

J is TRBJ1-1 and V is TRBV19; D uncertain. Germline V gene sequence: CDR1 LNHDA, CDR2 SQIVND (reference sequence). The V and J ends lost 3 bases and 0 bases respectively, with 5 bases between them. This CDR3 comprises 13 residues. As DNA, the CDR3 is TGTGCCAGTAGTATGTCGTTGAACACTGAAGCTTTCTTT. It encodes CASSMSLNTEAFF.

The table lists this clonotype with a few counts. The gene calls are TRBV7-6 and TRBJ2-5; D call uncertain. CDR3 size: 12 residues. The germline V gene has CDR1 SGHVS and CDR2 FNYEAQ. The V end was cut by 5 bases, the J end by 5 bases, with 9 bases between. The CDR3, as DNA: TGTGCCAGCAGCATGGGCGCTGAGACCCAGTACTTC. It codes for CASSMGAETQYF.

V gene TRBV5-1 combines with J gene TRBJ1-4, with 9 bases fitting TRBD1. This CDR3 has 17 residues. V lost 2 bases, J lost 3 bases, and 8 bases stayed unmatched. Germline CDR1 reads SGHRS; CDR2 reads YFSETQ. The CDR3 DNA is TGCGCCAGCAGCTTTGGGACAGGGTGGACGGCTAATGAAAAACTGTTTTTT. Residues: CASSFGTGWTANEKLFF.

This clonotype was observed at least ten times. The chain couples TRBV5-1 to TRBJ2-1; D unresolved. The V and J ends lost 1 base and 2 bases respectively, with 7 bases between them. Germline CDR1 and CDR2: SGHRS and YFSETQ. This CDR3 spans 14 amino acids. The CDR3 bases are TGCGCCAGCAGCTTGACCGGTCCCTACAATGAGCAGTTCTTC. This gives the protein CASSLTGPYNEQFF.

This clonotype was detected only once. V is TRBV10-3 and J is TRBJ1-1; possible D gene TRBD1, 6 bases. CDR1 is ENHRY and CDR2 is SYGVKD in the germline V gene. The CDR3 is made up of 15 amino acids. V dropped 6 bases and J dropped 1 base, with 15 bases sitting between them. CDR3 protein: CAISPGQQRNTEAFF. In DNA, the CDR3 is TGTGCCATCAGCCCGGGACAACAAAGGAACACTGAAGCTTTCTTT.

This clonotype was found a few times. This sequence joins TRBV7-2 and TRBJ2-1; D is unclear. CDR3 length: 15 residues. V was pared by 6 bases and J by 1 base, with 13 bases between. Germline assignment: CDR1 SGHTA and CDR2 FQGNSA. CDR3 DNA: TGTGCCAGCAGTTTCGACTGGCGGTCCTACAATGAGCAGTTCTTC. Translating gives CASSFDWRSYNEQFF.

V is TRBV6-1 and J is TRBJ1-1, with D uncertain. V lost 2 bases and J 1 base, leaving 8 bases between the germline ends. The CDR3 runs 14 residues. Per the germline V gene, CDR1 is MNHNS and CDR2 is SASEGT. The CDR3 DNA is TGTGCCAGCAGTGAAATCAGGCGGAACACTGAAGCTTTCTTT. Translating gives CASSEIRRNTEAFF.

A few counts support this clonotype. This chain joins TRBV20-1 and TRBJ1-2; D unclear. The CDR3 covers 9 residues. The V gene's germline CDR1 is DFQATT and CDR2 SNEGSKA (reference sequence). V dropped 1 base and J dropped 8 bases, with 2 bases sitting between them. CDR3 DNA: TGCAGTGCTAGAGGCGGCTACACCTTC. Translated: CSARGGYTF.

The sample holds a few counts of this clonotype. The chain has TRBV6-6 and TRBJ2-3; D is ambiguous. The CDR3 covers 12 residues. Germline CDR1 and CDR2: MNHNY and SVGAGI (reference sequence). The germline V and J ends were trimmed by 6 bases and 2 bases, with 6 bases remaining between them. CDR3 amino acids: CASRRDTDTQYF. Written as DNA, the CDR3 is TGTGCCAGCAGGCGAGACACAGATACGCAGTATTTT.

This clonotype was seen a few times. This chain uses TRBV20-1 with TRBJ2-4; tentative D call: TRBD1 (5 bases). Judging by the DNA end, TRBJ2-5 fits better; the J call may be wrong. The CDR3 is made up of 13 amino acids. CDR1 is DFQATT, CDR2 SNEGSKA, per germline (reference sequence). The CDR3 protein is CSARLGLVGTQYF. The CDR3 region has the DNA TGCAGTGCTAGATTGGGGCTGGTCGGGACCCAGTACTTC.

J is TRBJ1-6 and V is TRBV27; no clear D gene. Germline assignment: CDR1 MNHEY and CDR2 SMNVEV (reference sequence). The length of the CDR3 is 17 residues. V dropped 6 bases and J dropped 0 bases, with 15 bases sitting between them. The CDR3 region has the DNA TGTGCCAGCAGCCAGGACCTCCTGAGCTCCTATAATTCACCCCTCCACTTT. Protein product: CASSQDLLSSYNSPLHF.